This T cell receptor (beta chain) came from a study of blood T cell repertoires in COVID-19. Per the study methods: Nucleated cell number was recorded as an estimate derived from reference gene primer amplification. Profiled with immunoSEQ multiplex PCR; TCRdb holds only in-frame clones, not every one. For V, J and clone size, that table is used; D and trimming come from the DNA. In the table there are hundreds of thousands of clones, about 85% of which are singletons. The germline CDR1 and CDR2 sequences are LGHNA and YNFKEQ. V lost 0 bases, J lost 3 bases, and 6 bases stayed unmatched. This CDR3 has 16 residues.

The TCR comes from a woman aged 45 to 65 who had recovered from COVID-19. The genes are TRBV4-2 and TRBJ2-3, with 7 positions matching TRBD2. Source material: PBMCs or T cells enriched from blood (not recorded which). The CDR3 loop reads CASSQDPAGVTDTQYF. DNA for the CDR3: TGTGCCAGCAGCCAAGATCCGGCGGGAGTTACAGATACGCAGTATTTT.